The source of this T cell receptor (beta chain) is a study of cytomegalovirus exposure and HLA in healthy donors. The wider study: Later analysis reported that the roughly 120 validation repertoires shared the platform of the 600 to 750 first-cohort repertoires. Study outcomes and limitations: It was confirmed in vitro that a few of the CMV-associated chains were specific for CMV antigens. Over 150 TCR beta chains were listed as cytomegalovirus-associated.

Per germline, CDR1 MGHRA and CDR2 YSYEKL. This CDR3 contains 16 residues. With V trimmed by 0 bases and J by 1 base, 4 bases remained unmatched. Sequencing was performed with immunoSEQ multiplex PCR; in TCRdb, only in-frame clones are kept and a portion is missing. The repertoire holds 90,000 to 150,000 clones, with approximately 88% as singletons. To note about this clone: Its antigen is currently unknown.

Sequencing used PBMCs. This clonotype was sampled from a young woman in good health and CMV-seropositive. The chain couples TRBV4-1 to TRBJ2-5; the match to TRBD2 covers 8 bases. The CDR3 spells CASSQEVAGTQETQYF. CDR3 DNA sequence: TGCGCCAGCAGCCAAGAAGTAGCGGGGACCCAAGAGACCCAGTACTTC.